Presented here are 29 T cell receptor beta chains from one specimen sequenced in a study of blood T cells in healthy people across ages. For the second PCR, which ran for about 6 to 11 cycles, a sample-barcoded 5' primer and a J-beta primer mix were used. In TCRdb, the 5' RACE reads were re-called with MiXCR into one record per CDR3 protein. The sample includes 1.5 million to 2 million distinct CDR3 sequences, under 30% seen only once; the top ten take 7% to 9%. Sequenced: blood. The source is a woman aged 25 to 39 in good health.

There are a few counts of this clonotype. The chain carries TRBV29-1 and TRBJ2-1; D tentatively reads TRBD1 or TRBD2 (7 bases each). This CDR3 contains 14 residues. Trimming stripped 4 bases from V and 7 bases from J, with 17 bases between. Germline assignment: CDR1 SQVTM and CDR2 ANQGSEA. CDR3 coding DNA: TGCAGCGTTGTGTGGGCAGGGGGGGCTAATGAGCAGTTCTTC. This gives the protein CSVVWAGGANEQFF.

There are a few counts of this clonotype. This chain's CDR3 is CATSGPISGTLYEQFF. The CDR3 bases are TGTGCCACCAGTGGCCCCATCAGCGGGACTTTGTATGAGCAGTTCTTC. The gene calls are TRBV24-1 and TRBJ2-1; 7 bases fit TRBD2. Germline CDR1 KGHDR, CDR2 SFDVKD. V shed 5 bases, J shed 8 bases, and the junction held 14 bases outside the gene matches. The CDR3 totals 16 residues.

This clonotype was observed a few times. CDR3 DNA: TGTGCCAGCAGGGCGGAATCGATAGAGACCCAGTACTTC. It encodes CASRAESIETQYF. This rearrangement joins TRBV12-3 or TRBV12-4 to TRBJ2-5; D unresolved. V lost 6 bases and J 4 bases, leaving 12 bases between the germline ends. The length of the CDR3 is 13 residues.

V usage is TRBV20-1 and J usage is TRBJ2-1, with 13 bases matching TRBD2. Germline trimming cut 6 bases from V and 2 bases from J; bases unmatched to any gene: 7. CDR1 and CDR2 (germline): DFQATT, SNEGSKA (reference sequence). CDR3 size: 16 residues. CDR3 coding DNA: TGCAGTGCATACTCAACTAGCGGGGGGGCCTACAATGAGCAGTTCTTC. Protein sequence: CSAYSTSGGAYNEQFF.

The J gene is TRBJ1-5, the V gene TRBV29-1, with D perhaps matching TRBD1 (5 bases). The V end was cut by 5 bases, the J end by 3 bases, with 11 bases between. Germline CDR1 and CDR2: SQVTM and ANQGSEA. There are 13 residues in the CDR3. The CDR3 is CSVWAGNNQPQHF. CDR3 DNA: TGCAGCGTTTGGGCAGGGAACAATCAGCCCCAGCATTTT.

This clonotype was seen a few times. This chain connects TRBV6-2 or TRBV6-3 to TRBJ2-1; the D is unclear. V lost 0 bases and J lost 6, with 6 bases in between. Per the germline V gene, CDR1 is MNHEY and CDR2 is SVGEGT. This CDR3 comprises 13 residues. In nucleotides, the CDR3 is TGTGCCAGCAGTTACTCGAGAATCAATGAGCAGTTCTTC. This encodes CASSYSRINEQFF.

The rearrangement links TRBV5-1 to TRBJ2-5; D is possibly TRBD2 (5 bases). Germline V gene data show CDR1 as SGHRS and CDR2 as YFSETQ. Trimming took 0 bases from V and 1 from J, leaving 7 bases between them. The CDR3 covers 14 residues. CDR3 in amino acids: CASSLGEIQETQYF. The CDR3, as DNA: TGCGCCAGCAGCTTGGGGGAGATCCAAGAGACCCAGTACTTC.

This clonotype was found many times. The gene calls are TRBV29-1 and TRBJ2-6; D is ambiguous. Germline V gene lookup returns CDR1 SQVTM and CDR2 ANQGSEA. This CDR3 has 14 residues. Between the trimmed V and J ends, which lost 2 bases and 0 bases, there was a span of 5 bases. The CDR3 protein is CSVERASGANVLTF. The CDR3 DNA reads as TGCAGCGTTGAAAGGGCCTCTGGGGCCAACGTCCTGACTTTC.

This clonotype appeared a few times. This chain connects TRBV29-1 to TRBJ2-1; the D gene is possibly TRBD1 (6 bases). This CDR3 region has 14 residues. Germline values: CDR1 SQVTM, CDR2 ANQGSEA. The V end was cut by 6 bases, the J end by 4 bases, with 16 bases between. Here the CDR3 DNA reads TGCAGCGTGGTAAGGGGGATTGCGTACAATGAGCAGTTCTTC. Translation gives CSVVRGIAYNEQFF.

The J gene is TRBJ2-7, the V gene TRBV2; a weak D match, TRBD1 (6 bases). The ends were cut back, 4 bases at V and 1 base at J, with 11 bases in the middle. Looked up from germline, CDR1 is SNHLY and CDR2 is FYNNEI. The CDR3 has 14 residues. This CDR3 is CASSVDRNSYEQYF. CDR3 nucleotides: TGTGCCAGCAGTGTCGACAGGAATTCCTACGAGCAGTACTTC.

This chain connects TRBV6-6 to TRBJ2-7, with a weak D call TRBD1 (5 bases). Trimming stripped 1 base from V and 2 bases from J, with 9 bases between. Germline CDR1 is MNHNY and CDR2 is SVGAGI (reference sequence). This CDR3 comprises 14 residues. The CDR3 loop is CASSYYQGPYEQYF. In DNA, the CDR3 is TGTGCCAGCAGTTACTACCAGGGTCCCTACGAGCAGTACTTC.

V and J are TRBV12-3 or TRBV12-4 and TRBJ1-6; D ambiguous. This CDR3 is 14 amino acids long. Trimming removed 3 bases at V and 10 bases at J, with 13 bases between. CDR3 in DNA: TGTGCCAGCAGTTTGGGATCACCAGGATCACCCCTCCACTTT. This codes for CASSLGSPGSPLHF.

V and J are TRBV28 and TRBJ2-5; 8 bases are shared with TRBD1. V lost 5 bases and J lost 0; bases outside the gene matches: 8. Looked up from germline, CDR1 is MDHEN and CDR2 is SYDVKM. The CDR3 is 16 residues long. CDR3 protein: CASSILTGVYQETQYF. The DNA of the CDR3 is TGTGCCAGCAGTATTTTGACAGGGGTCTACCAAGAGACCCAGTACTTC.

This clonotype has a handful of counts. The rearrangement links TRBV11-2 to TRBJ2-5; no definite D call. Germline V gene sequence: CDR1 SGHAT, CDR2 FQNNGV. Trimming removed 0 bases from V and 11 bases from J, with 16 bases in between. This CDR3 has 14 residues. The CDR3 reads CASSLEWKVGEQYF. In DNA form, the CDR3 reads TGTGCCAGCAGCTTAGAGTGGAAGGTAGGAGAGCAGTACTTC.

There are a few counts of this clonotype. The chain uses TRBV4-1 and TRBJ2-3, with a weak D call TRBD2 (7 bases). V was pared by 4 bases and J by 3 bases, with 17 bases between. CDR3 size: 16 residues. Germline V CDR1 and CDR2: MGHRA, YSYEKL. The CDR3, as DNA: TGCGCCAGCAGCCCCGGGGGGCGGGCGGAGACAGATACGCAGTATTTT. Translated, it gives CASSPGGRAETDTQYF.

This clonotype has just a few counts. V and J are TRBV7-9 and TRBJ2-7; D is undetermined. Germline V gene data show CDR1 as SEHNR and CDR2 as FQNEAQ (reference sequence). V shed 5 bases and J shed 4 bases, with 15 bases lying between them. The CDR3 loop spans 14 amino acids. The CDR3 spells CASSRLGIPYEQYF. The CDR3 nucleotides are TGTGCCAGCAGCCGGTTGGGGATCCCTTACGAGCAGTACTTC. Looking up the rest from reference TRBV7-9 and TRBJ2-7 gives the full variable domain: DTGVSQNPRHKITKRGQNVTFRCDPISEHNRLYWYRQTLGQGPEFLTYFQNEAQLEKSRLLSDRFSAERPKGSFSTLEIQRTEQGDSAMYLCASSRLGIPYEQYFGPGTRLTVT.

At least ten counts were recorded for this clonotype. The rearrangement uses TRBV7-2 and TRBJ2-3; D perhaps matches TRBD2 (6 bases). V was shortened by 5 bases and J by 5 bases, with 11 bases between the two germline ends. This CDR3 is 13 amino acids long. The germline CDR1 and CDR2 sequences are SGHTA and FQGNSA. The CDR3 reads CASSGRRGDTQYF. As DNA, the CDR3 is TGTGCCAGCAGCGGACGGAGGGGAGATACGCAGTATTTT. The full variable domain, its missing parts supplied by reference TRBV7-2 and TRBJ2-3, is GAGVSQSPSNKVTEKGKDVELRCDPISGHTALYWYRQSLGQGLEFLIYFQGNSAPDKSGLPSDRFSAERTGGSVSTLTIQRTQQEDSAVYLCASSGRRGDTQYFGPGTRLTVL.

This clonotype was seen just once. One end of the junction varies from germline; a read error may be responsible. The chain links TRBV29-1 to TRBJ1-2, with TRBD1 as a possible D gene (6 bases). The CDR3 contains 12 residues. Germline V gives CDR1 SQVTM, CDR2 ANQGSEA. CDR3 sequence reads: CSSEQGGYGYTF. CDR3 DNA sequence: TGCAGCTCCGAACAGGGAGGCTATGGTTACACCTTC.

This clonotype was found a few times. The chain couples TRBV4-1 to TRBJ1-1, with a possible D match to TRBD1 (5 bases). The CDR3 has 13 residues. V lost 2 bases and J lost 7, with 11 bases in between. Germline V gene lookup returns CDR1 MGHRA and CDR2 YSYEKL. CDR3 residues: CASSQTKGNEAFF. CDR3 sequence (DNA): TGCGCCAGCAGCCAAACCAAGGGGAATGAAGCTTTCTTT.

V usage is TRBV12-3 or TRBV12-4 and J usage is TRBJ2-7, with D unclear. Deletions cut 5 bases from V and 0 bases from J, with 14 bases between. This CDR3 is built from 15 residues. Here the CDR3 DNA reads TGTGCCAGCAGTCCCGCCCGTCCGAGCTCCTACGAGCAGTACTTC. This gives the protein CASSPARPSSYEQYF.

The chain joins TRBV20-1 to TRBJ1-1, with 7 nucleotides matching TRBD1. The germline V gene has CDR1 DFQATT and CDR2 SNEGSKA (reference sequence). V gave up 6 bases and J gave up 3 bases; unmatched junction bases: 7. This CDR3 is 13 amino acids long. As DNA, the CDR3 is TGCAGTGCCCACAGGGGCGTAGACACTGAAGCTTTCTTT. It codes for CSAHRGVDTEAFF.

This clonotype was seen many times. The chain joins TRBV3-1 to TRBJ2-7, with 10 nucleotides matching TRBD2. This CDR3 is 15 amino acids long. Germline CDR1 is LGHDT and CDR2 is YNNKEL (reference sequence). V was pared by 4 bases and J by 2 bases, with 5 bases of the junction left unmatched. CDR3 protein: CASSLAGTSAYEQYF. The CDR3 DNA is TGTGCCAGCAGCCTCGCCGGGACTAGCGCCTACGAGCAGTACTTC.

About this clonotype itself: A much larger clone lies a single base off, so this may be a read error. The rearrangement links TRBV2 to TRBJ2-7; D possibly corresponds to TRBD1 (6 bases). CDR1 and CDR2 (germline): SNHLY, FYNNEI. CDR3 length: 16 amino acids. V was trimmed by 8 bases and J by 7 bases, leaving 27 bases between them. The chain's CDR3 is CASGGEGDQSYNEQYF. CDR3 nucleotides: TGTGCCAGCGGGGGAGAGGGGGATCAATCCTACAATGAGCAGTACTTC. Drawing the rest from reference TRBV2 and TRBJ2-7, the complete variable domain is EPEVTQTPSHQVTQMGQEVILRCVPISNHLYFYWYRQILGQKVEFLVSFYNNEISEKSEIFDDQFSVERPDGSNFTLKIRSTKLEDSAMYFCASGGEGDQSYNEQYFGPGTRLTVT.

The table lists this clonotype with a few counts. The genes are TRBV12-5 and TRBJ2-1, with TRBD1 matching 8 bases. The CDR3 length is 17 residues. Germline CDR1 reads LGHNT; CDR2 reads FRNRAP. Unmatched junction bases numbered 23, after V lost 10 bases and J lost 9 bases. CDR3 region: CAIANILPGQEKGEQFF. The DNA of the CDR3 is TGTGCTATTGCCAATATCTTACCGGGACAGGAGAAAGGTGAGCAGTTCTTC.

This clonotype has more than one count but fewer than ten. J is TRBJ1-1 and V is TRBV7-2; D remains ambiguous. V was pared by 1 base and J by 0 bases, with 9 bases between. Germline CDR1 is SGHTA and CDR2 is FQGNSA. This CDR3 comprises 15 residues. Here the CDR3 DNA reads TGTGCCAGCAGCTTAGGTGTTACGGTGAACACTGAAGCTTTCTTT. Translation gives CASSLGVTVNTEAFF.

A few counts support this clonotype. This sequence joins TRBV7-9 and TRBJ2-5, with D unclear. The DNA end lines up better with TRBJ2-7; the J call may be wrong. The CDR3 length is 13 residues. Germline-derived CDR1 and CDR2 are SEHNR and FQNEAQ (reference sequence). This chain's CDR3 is CASSGSGFSEQYF. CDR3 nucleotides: TGTGCCAGCAGCGGTTCTGGATTTAGCGAGCAGTACTTC.

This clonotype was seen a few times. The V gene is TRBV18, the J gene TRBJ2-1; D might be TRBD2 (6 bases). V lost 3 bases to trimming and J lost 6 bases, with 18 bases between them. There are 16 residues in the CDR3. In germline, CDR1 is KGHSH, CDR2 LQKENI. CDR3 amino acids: CASSPLLDGSVNEQFF. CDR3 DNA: TGTGCCAGCTCACCCCTCCTCGACGGGAGCGTCAATGAGCAGTTCTTC.

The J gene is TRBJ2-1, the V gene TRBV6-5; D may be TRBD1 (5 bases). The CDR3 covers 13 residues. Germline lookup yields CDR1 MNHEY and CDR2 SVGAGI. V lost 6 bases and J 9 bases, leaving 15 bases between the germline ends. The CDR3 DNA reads TGTGCCAGCAGACCAGAGATCGACAGTGAGCAGTTCTTC. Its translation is CASRPEIDSEQFF.

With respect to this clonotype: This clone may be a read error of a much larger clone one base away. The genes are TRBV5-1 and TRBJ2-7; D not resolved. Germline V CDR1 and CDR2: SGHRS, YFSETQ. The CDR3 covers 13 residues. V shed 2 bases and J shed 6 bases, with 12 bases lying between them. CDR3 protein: CASSFRPCSEQYF. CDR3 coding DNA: TGCGCCAGCAGCTTCCGTCCCTGTTCCGAGCAGTACTTC.